The source of this TCR beta chain is a study of regulatory T cells in long-lasting Graves disease. Arm-PCR of CDR3 regions and iRepertoire HTBI primers were the basis on which TCR beta libraries were built. In the original processing: Analysis of the samples identified around 64 TRBV and around 13 TRBJ segments. Using its own MiXCR run on the multiplex PCR reads, TCRdb lists one record per CDR3 protein. The V and J calls were determined by TCRdb, not by the authors. The profile covers roughly 610,000 distinct CDR3 sequences, with approximately 16% appearing a single time and more than 10% taken by the ten largest. V was shortened by 6 bases and J by 5 bases, with 16 bases between the two germline ends. This CDR3 comprises 15 residues. As to time point: newly diagnosed GD, antithyroid drugs for less than 3 months. The TCR library used RNA extracted from PBMCs. Patients with Graves' disease were diagnosed by American Thyroid Association guidelines.

These data also featured in a second study, about T cells in Graves' hyperthyroidism and ophthalmopathy.

V usage is TRBV12-3 or TRBV12-4 and J usage is TRBJ1-4; D call uncertain. This receptor was identified in a man aged 18 to 29 with Graves disease. This material consisted of peripheral blood mononuclear cells (PBMCs), taken at new diagnosis, from a patient treated with antithyroid drugs. CDR3 protein: CASRAPTDKNEKLFF. As DNA, the CDR3 is TGTGCCAGCAGGGCGCCTACCGACAAGAATGAAAAACTGTTTTTT.